Listed below are T cell receptor beta chains from one sample, sequenced in a study of CD8+CD57+ T cells in acquired aplastic anemia. TCRdb called the reads again in MiXCR, with one record for every CDR3 protein. The repertoire holds about 270,000 distinct CDR3 sequences, 55% to 65% seen once, with around 7.6% in the top ten. The sample was sorted CD4+, CD8+, or CD8+CD57+ T cells (not recorded which) from PBMCs. These receptors all come from a human donor with severe aplastic anemia or a healthy control (not recorded which). Both conserved end residues are part of each CDR3. D genes are given only for firm matches. Rows give clone size only sometimes, using once, few, many, or a class for an expanded clone.

D gene	V gene	clone size	J gene	CDR3 protein	CDR3 DNA
TRBD1	TRBV11-2	NA	TRBJ2-7	CASSHGQGFYF	TGTGCCAGCAGCCACGGACAGGGGTTTTACTTC
NA	TRBV9	NA	TRBJ2-5	CASSVGPAQETQYF	TGTGCCAGCAGCGTAGGGCCGGCGCAAGAGACCCAGTACTTC
TRBD2	TRBV7-9	NA	TRBJ2-3	CASSLGKASGGRTTDTQYF	TGTGCCAGCAGCTTAGGGAAGGCTAGCGGGGGCCGCACCACAGATACGCAGTATTTT
TRBD2	TRBV6-5	many	TRBJ2-3	CASSYFGLAASDTQYF	TGTGCCAGCAGTTACTTCGGACTAGCGGCGTCAGATACGCAGTATTTT
TRBD2	TRBV9	NA	TRBJ2-7	CASSVGTSGISEQYF	TGTGCCAGCAGCGTGGGAACTAGCGGGATCTCCGAGCAGTACTTC
TRBD1	TRBV11-3	NA	TRBJ2-5	CASRNRGSTDTQYF	TGTGCCAGCAGAAACAGGGGGAGCACAGATACGCAGTATTTC
TRBD1	TRBV15	NA	TRBJ2-2	CATSRDLGGQGAGTGELFF	TGTGCCACCAGCAGAGATCTCGGGGGACAGGGGGCAGGGACCGGGGAGCTGTTCTTT
NA	TRBV7-9	NA	TRBJ2-7	CASSLEGAHYEQYF	TGTGCCAGCAGCTTGGAGGGGGCCCACTACGAGCAGTACTTC
NA	TRBV20-1	NA	TRBJ1-2	CSARDHQLLNYGYTF	TGCAGTGCTAGAGATCATCAACTCTTGAACTATGGCTACACCTTC
NA	TRBV29-1	many	TRBJ1-1	CSTRTGNTEAFF	TGCAGCACACGGACGGGGAACACTGAAGCTTTCTTT
TRBD1	TRBV28	few	TRBJ2-7	CASNLGQGNEQYF	TGTGCCAGCAACCTGGGACAGGGGAACGAGCAGTACTTC
NA	TRBV9	many	TRBJ1-3	CASSVANGNTIYF	TGTGCCAGCAGCGTGGCAAACGGAAACACCATATATTTT
TRBD1	TRBV6-1	NA	TRBJ2-7	CASSAGTGVYEQYF	TGTGCCAGCAGTGCCGGGACAGGGGTCTACGAGCAGTACTTC
TRBD2	TRBV4-2	once	TRBJ2-3	CASSFTSGGRRPTDTQYF	TGTGCCAGCAGCTTCACTAGCGGGGGGCGCCGACCCACAGATACGCAGTATTTT
TRBD1	TRBV7-3	few	TRBJ2-7	CASSRTGDHEQYF	TGTGCCAGCAGCCGGACAGGGGACCACGAGCAGTACTTC
TRBD1	TRBV5-8	few	TRBJ1-2	CASSDRGNYGYTF	TGTGCCAGCTCCGACAGGGGGAACTATGGCTACACCTTC
NA	TRBV27	few	TRBJ2-2	CASSLLSLAAGELFF	TGTGCCAGCAGTTTACTGAGTCTAGCAGCCGGGGAGCTGTTTTTT
NA	TRBV5-6	NA	TRBJ2-5	CASSRREETQYF	TGTGCCAGCAGTCGGAGAGAAGAGACCCAGTACTTC
TRBD2	TRBV7-9	once	TRBJ2-2	CASSLVREAGELFF	TGTGCCAGCAGCTTAGTGCGGGAGGCCGGGGAGCTGTTTTTT
NA	TRBV5-1	NA	TRBJ2-5	CASRTGEETQYF	TGCGCCAGCAGGACAGGCGAAGAGACCCAGTACTTC
NA	TRBV5-1	NA	TRBJ1-2	CASSLEADYGYTF	TGCGCCAGCAGCTTGGAGGCGGACTATGGCTACACCTTC
NA	TRBV18	NA	TRBJ1-6	CASSPAWNSPLHF	TGTGCCAGCTCACCAGCGTGGAATTCACCCCTCCACTTT
NA	TRBV2	many	TRBJ2-1	CASSELVSYNEQFF	TGTGCCAGCAGTGAATTAGTCTCCTACAATGAGCAGTTCTTC
NA	TRBV28	many	TRBJ1-2	CASSLWGGDGYTF	TGTGCCAGCAGTTTATGGGGGGGCGATGGCTACACCTTC
NA	TRBV3-1	many	TRBJ1-1	CASSQKGETAFF	TGTGCCAGCAGCCAAAAGGGTGAGACAGCTTTCTTT
TRBD1	TRBV7-9	NA	TRBJ2-1	CASSLYGDRVNEQFF	TGTGCCAGCAGCTTATATGGGGACAGGGTCAATGAGCAGTTCTTC
NA	TRBV2	NA	TRBJ2-2	CASIIESYTGELFF	TGTGCCAGCATAATTGAATCGTACACCGGGGAGCTGTTTTTT
NA	TRBV11-3	NA	TRBJ2-3	CASSLAARTDAQYF	TGTGCCAGCAGCTTAGCGGCCCGCACAGATGCGCAGTATTTT